These 27 T cell receptor beta chains were all obtained from the same sample, sequenced in a study of blood T cell repertoires in COVID-19. Generated by immunoSEQ multiplex PCR, the TCRdb table keeps only in-frame clones and is missing some. The sample carries around 130,000 clones, around four fifths recorded once. Input material: peripheral blood. The origin of the receptors is a woman of 80 years or more with acute or convalescent COVID-19.

This clone appeared once. The chain joins TRBV5-1 to TRBJ1-4, with 12 positions matching TRBD1. Germline CDR1 reads SGHRS; CDR2 reads YFSETQ. The CDR3 is 16 residues long. Unmatched junction bases numbered 12, after V lost 4 bases and J lost 11 bases. CDR3 amino acids: CASSLLEGQGAGKLFF. For the CDR3, the DNA is TGCGCCAGCAGCCTCCTTGAGGGACAGGGGGCTGGGAAACTGTTTTTT.

The rearrangement uses TRBV13 and TRBJ1-2; the match to TRBD1 covers 8 bases. The V gene end was trimmed by 0 bases and the J gene end by 7 bases; junction bases not matched to a gene: 7. Per germline, CDR1 PRHDT and CDR2 FYEKMQ (reference sequence). The CDR3 runs to 15 residues. Here the CDR3 reads CASSLGGQGTFGYTF. CDR3 sequence (DNA): TGTGCCAGCAGCTTAGGCGGACAGGGAACGTTTGGCTACACCTTC.

This clone was counted only a few times. The rearrangement uses TRBV5-4 and TRBJ1-3; TRBD1 matches 7 bases. Germline values: CDR1 SGHNT, CDR2 YYREEE (reference sequence). The CDR3 has 15 residues. V lost 2 bases, J lost 4 bases, and 6 bases stayed unmatched. The CDR3 here is CASSLPTGAGNTIYF. The CDR3 region has the DNA TGTGCCAGCAGCTTACCAACAGGGGCAGGAAACACCATATATTTT.

The rearrangement joins TRBV5-1 to TRBJ2-7, with 10 bases lining up with TRBD2. The CDR3 is made up of 14 amino acids. Germline V gene sequence: CDR1 SGHRS, CDR2 YFSETQ. Trimming took 5 bases from V and 2 from J; bases not matched to a gene: 4. CDR3 amino acids: CASRKREGPYEQYF. The CDR3 DNA sequence: TGCGCCAGCAGGAAGCGGGAGGGGCCCTACGAGCAGTACTTC.

This clone showed up just once. This sequence joins TRBV23-1 and TRBJ2-7; a possible D gene is TRBD2 (6 bases). TRBV23-1 is placed among ORFs of uncertain function. V was trimmed by 8 bases and J by 4 bases, leaving 21 bases between them. The CDR3 extends over 15 amino acids. The CDR3, as DNA: TGCGCCAGCTTCCGGGAACGCCGGGAGAATTACGAGCAGTACTTC. Encoded protein: CASFRERRENYEQYF.

This rearrangement joins TRBV28 to TRBJ2-5, with D hard to call. The CDR3 is 12 amino acids. The germline V gene has CDR1 MDHEN and CDR2 SYDVKM. V was pared by 5 bases and J by 5 bases, with 9 bases between. The CDR3 DNA follows: TGTGCCAGCAGTCCTCCTCTGGAGACCCAGTACTTC. Protein product: CASSPPLETQYF. Full variable domain (remainder filled in from reference TRBV28 and TRBJ2-5): DVKVTQSSRYLVKRTGEKVFLECVQDMDHENMFWYRQDPGLGLRLIYFSYDVKMKEKGDIPEGYSVSREKKERFSLILESASTNQTSMYLCASSPPLETQYFGPGTRLLVL.

V is TRBV28 and J is TRBJ2-1; D is uncertain. V shed 1 base and J shed 6 bases, with 7 bases lying between them. The germline V gene encodes CDR1 MDHEN and CDR2 SYDVKM. The CDR3 totals 13 residues. This CDR3 is CASSLSRGNEQFF. The CDR3 region has the DNA TGTGCCAGCAGTTTATCACGAGGCAATGAGCAGTTCTTC.

The chain couples TRBV5-4 to TRBJ1-6; a possible D gene is TRBD1 (6 bases). The CDR3 has 14 amino acids. Germline loops: CDR1 SGHNT, CDR2 YYREEE (reference sequence). Trimming took off 4 bases at V and 6 bases at J, with 11 bases between the two ends. The CDR3 DNA follows: TGTGCCAGCAGCGCGAACAGGGCTAATTCACCCCTCCACTTT. This codes for CASSANRANSPLHF.

This clone was detected a few times. The V gene is TRBV5-4, the J gene TRBJ2-7; D unresolved. CDR1 and CDR2 (germline): SGHNT, YYREEE (reference sequence). The CDR3 is 12 amino acids. The V end was cut by 0 bases, the J end by 4 bases, with 5 bases between. CDR3: CASSLVGYEQYF. In DNA, the CDR3 is TGTGCCAGCAGCTTGGTCGGTTACGAGCAGTACTTC.

V is TRBV6-1 and J is TRBJ1-2, with TRBD1 matching over 9 bases. There are 14 residues in the CDR3. The V segment lost 3 bases and the J segment 7 bases; nucleotides outside the gene matches: 6. Germline CDR1 MNHNS, CDR2 SASEGT. The CDR3 bases are TGTGCCAGCAGTGAGCAACAGGGGGCAGGTGGCTACACCTTC. It encodes CASSEQQGAGGYTF.

For the CDR3, the DNA is TGTGCCATCAGAACCGGGACAGGGGGCGGTCGGAACACTGAAGCTTTCTTT. Its translation is CAIRTGTGGGRNTEAFF. This chain joins TRBV10-3 and TRBJ1-1, with 12 bases lining up with TRBD1. The V gene's germline CDR1 is ENHRY and CDR2 SYGVKD. CDR3 length equals 17 residues. After removal of 6 bases from V and 1 base from J, the junction contained 9 bases not matched to a gene.

This chain joins TRBV4-1 and TRBJ2-1, with TRBD2 identical over 14 bases. Germline CDR1 MGHRA, CDR2 YSYEKL. This CDR3 contains 16 residues. The junction had 4 bases not matched to a gene; V was cut back by 4 bases and J by 5 bases. Written as DNA, the CDR3 is TGCGCCAGCAGCCTGGGGACTAGCGGGAGCCACAATGAGCAGTTCTTC. It yields the protein CASSLGTSGSHNEQFF.

The rearrangement uses TRBV5-1 and TRBJ1-1; tentative D call: TRBD1 (5 bases). CDR1 and CDR2 from the germline V gene are SGHRS and YFSETQ. Trimming pared 4 bases from V and 2 bases from J, leaving 12 bases between. This CDR3 contains 14 residues. The CDR3 DNA sequence: TGCGCCAGCAGCGCCCAGGGCCCTAACACTGAAGCTTTCTTT. This translates into CASSAQGPNTEAFF.

In its sample, this clone was seen a few times. The CDR3 here is CATSRDRVIVETQYF. DNA for the CDR3: TGTGCCACCAGCAGAGACAGGGTTATCGTGGAGACCCAGTACTTC. The chain recombines TRBV15 with TRBJ2-5; TRBD1 might be the D (5 bases). Germline V gene sequence: CDR1 LNHNV, CDR2 YYDKDF (reference sequence). The V gene lost 0 bases and the J gene lost 5 bases, with 13 bases spanning the gap. This CDR3 comprises 15 residues.

The chain joins TRBV3-1 (or the pseudogene TRBV3-2) to TRBJ1-4, with 12 positions matching TRBD1. The length of the CDR3 is 19 residues. With V trimmed by 0 bases and J by 7 bases, 12 bases remained unmatched. The germline V gene has CDR1 LGHDT and CDR2 YNNKEL (reference sequence). Here the CDR3 reads CASSQDFGTGGESGEKLFF. The CDR3, as DNA: TGTGCCAGCAGCCAAGATTTCGGGACAGGGGGCGAATCAGGTGAAAAACTGTTTTTT.

The chain links TRBV12-3 or TRBV12-4 to TRBJ1-2, with D possibly TRBD1 on 5 matching bases. With 8 bases removed from V and 4 bases from J, the gap between germline ends came to 14 bases. The CDR3 totals 13 residues. The CDR3 coding sequence is TGTGCCAGCTCGCCACGGGGGGGCTATGGCTACACCTTC. Translating gives CASSPRGGYGYTF.

J is TRBJ1-2 and V is TRBV27; the D is unclear. This CDR3 contains 13 residues. CDR1 MNHEY and CDR2 SMNVEV come from the germline V gene (reference sequence). V gave up 5 bases and J gave up 1 base, with 8 bases separating them. The CDR3 region is CASSQQINYGYTF. CDR3 DNA sequence: TGTGCCAGCAGTCAACAGATTAACTATGGCTACACCTTC.

This sequence joins TRBV19 and TRBJ1-1; D unclear. The V end lost 1 base, the J end lost 0 bases, and 6 bases lay between the germline ends. The CDR3 is made up of 14 amino acids. CDR1 and CDR2 (germline): LNHDA, SQIVND (reference sequence). The CDR3 here is CASSIAAMNTEAFF. The CDR3 bases are TGTGCCAGTAGTATAGCCGCGATGAACACTGAAGCTTTCTTT.

The chain links TRBV5-1 to TRBJ1-4, with no clear D. The CDR3 has 16 amino acids. Trimming removed 2 bases from V and 0 bases from J, with 11 bases in between. Per germline, CDR1 SGHRS and CDR2 YFSETQ. CDR3 bases: TGCGCCAGCAGCTTTCTACCGTTCCCAACTAATGAAAAACTGTTTTTT. It codes for CASSFLPFPTNEKLFF.

V gene TRBV15 combines with J gene TRBJ1-6, with a tentative D call TRBD1 (6 bases). This CDR3 comprises 13 residues. The germline V and J ends were trimmed by 0 bases and 17 bases, with 14 bases remaining between them. In germline, CDR1 is LNHNV, CDR2 YYDKDF (reference sequence). The CDR3 protein is CATSRDLGRGFHF. The CDR3, as DNA: TGTGCCACCAGCAGAGATCTAGGCAGGGGTTTCCACTTT.

This clone was seen many times. The chain is built from TRBV27 and TRBJ1-5, with a tentative D call TRBD1 (6 bases). CDR1 and CDR2 (germline): MNHEY, SMNVEV (reference sequence). The V end was cut by 5 bases, the J end by 2 bases, with 16 bases between. The CDR3 runs 16 residues. The CDR3 protein is CASSPLGGGGNQPQHF. DNA for the CDR3: TGTGCCAGCAGTCCCTTGGGAGGGGGGGGCAATCAGCCCCAGCATTTT.

The chain recombines TRBV28 with TRBJ1-2; TRBD1 might be the D (6 bases). The CDR3 sequence is 14 residues long. Trimming pared 5 bases from V and 0 bases from J, leaving 10 bases between. CDR1 is MDHEN and CDR2 is SYDVKM in the germline V gene. The CDR3 spells CASSRDISNYGYTF. The DNA of the CDR3 is TGTGCCAGCAGTCGGGACATCTCTAACTATGGCTACACCTTC.

This clone turned up a few times. The chain recombines TRBV7-9 with TRBJ2-3; 7 bases are shared with TRBD2. CDR3 length: 15 amino acids. Germline V gene data show CDR1 as SEHNR and CDR2 as FQNEAQ (reference sequence). The ends lost 6 bases at V and 0 bases at J; junction bases unmatched: 6. CDR3 residues: CASRPGLTSTDTQYF. The DNA for the CDR3 is TGTGCCAGCAGACCGGGACTAACGAGCACAGATACGCAGTATTTT. The complete variable domain, with remaining parts taken from reference TRBV7-9 and TRBJ2-3, reads DTGVSQNPRHKITKRGQNVTFRCDPISEHNRLYWYRQTLGQGPEFLTYFQNEAQLEKSRLLSDRFSAERPKGSFSTLEIQRTEQGDSAMYLCASRPGLTSTDTQYFGPGTRLTVL.

The rearrangement joins TRBV5-6 to TRBJ2-7; 11 positions agree with TRBD2. V lost 3 bases, J lost 3 bases, and 11 bases stayed unmatched. The germline CDR1 and CDR2 sequences are SGHDT and YYEEEE. The CDR3 runs to 17 residues. The CDR3 bases are TGTGCCAGCAGCTCGGTAAGACTAGCGGGGACCTACTACGAGCAGTACTTC. It translates to CASSSVRLAGTYYEQYF.

The V gene is TRBV6-5, the J gene TRBJ2-1; 8 positions agree with TRBD1. Germline values: CDR1 MNHEY, CDR2 SVGAGI. The CDR3 sequence is 13 residues long. V lost 6 bases and J lost 9; bases outside the gene matches: 7. CDR3 residues: CASSEDRESEQFF. CDR3 DNA sequence: TGTGCCAGCAGCGAGGACAGGGAGAGTGAGCAGTTCTTC.

The gene calls are TRBV6-5 and TRBJ1-2; 7 bases map to TRBD1. Trimming took 4 bases from V and 3 from J; bases not matched to a gene: 2. The CDR3 loop spans 13 amino acids. Germline V lookup: CDR1 MNHEY, CDR2 SVGAGI. This CDR3 reads CASSSTGDYGYTF. Written as DNA, the CDR3 is TGTGCCAGCAGTTCCACAGGGGACTATGGCTACACCTTC.

The chain links TRBV18 to TRBJ2-1; TRBD2 matches 9 bases. The CDR3 consists of 15 residues. J lost 8 bases, V lost 1 base, and 6 bases had no gene match. Germline CDR1 reads KGHSH; CDR2 reads LQKENI. CDR3 in amino acids: CASSPRGGGNDEQFF. In DNA, the CDR3 is TGTGCCAGCTCACCACGCGGGGGGGGCAACGATGAGCAGTTCTTC.